One and the same sample provided the 32 T cell receptor beta chains below, sequenced in a study of cytomegalovirus exposure and HLA in healthy donors. In the PCR, 60 Vbeta and 13 Jbeta primers were used. The repertoire was sequenced with immunoSEQ multiplex PCR; TCRdb's copy has only in-frame clones and lacks some. The sample contains under 90,000 clones, about 80% of which appear only once. The specimen was PBMCs. These receptors all come from a man aged 40-49 years in good health and CMV-seronegative.

This chain connects TRBV5-1 to TRBJ2-7, with a tentative D call TRBD1 (6 bases). The V gene's germline CDR1 is SGHRS and CDR2 YFSETQ. V was pared by 0 bases and J by 6 bases, with 16 bases between. This CDR3 is 15 amino acids long. The CDR3 protein is CASSLEGELNSEQYF. The DNA for the CDR3 is TGCGCCAGCAGCTTGGAGGGGGAACTGAACAGCGAGCAGTACTTC.

CDR3 sequence (DNA): TGTGCAAGTCGCCCGCCGACAGGGGGCAACTCACCCCTCCACTTT. Its protein product is CASRPPTGGNSPLHF. This rearrangement joins TRBV12-2 to TRBJ1-6; the listed D gene, TRBD1, was not tested against the DNA. TRBV12-2 is a listed pseudogene. The CDR3 contains 15 residues.

With respect to this clone: The junction departs from the called germline gene at one end, perhaps through a read error. The chain combines TRBV12-5 with TRBJ1-2; D call uncertain. Germline-derived CDR1 and CDR2 are LGHNT and FRNRAP. This CDR3 is built from 17 residues. CDR3 in amino acids: CASRLVRAGIPNYGYTF. The DNA of the CDR3 is TGTGCTAGTCGTTTGGTACGGGCGGGGATTCCTAACTATGGCTACACCTTC.

This chain connects TRBV7-3 to TRBJ1-3; 7 bases line up with TRBD1. Germline V gene lookup returns CDR1 SGHTA and CDR2 FQGTGA. V dropped 5 bases and J dropped 3; count of bases not matched to a gene: 7. This CDR3 comprises 15 residues. CDR3 bases: TGTGCCAGCAGCCCGGGTAACAGGGGTGGAAACACCATATATTTT. This encodes CASSPGNRGGNTIYF.

This clone was counted between two and nine times. This chain links TRBV11-2 with TRBJ1-2; 7 bases fit TRBD1. Germline V lookup: CDR1 SGHAT, CDR2 FQNNGV. Germline trimming cut 5 bases from V and 2 bases from J; bases unmatched to any gene: 5. CDR3 length equals 14 residues. CDR3 nucleotides: TGTGCCAGCAGCATACAGGGGCTGAACTATGGCTACACCTTC. It codes for CASSIQGLNYGYTF.

This chain links TRBV6-5 with TRBJ1-1, with TRBD1 matching 7 bases. Germline-derived CDR1 and CDR2 are MNHEY and SVGAGI. Trimming at V came to 6 bases and at J to 1 base, leaving 2 bases not matched to a gene. The CDR3 is 13 amino acids. CDR3 DNA sequence: TGTGCCAGCAGGGGGACAGCGAACACTGAAGCTTTCTTT. Translated: CASRGTANTEAFF.

This chain joins TRBV5-8 and TRBJ1-4; 11 nucleotides agree with TRBD1. The length of the CDR3 is 14 residues. Trimming at V came to 4 bases and at J to 8 bases, leaving 4 bases not matched to a gene. Germline V gives CDR1 SGHTS, CDR2 YDEGEE. The CDR3 is CASSLDRGREKLFF. The CDR3, as DNA: TGTGCCAGCAGCCTGGACAGGGGGCGCGAAAAACTGTTTTTT.

This chain connects TRBV18 to TRBJ1-6; D ambiguous. This CDR3 is 15 amino acids long. V was clipped by 3 bases and J by 5 bases, with 11 bases between them. Germline CDR1 is KGHSH and CDR2 is LQKENI. CDR3 bases: TGTGCCAGCTCACCCTCTTTCCAGGATAATTCACCCCTCCACTTT. Protein sequence: CASSPSFQDNSPLHF.

The chain joins TRBV7-9 to TRBJ1-4; TRBD1 aligns across 10 bases. This CDR3 has 17 residues. Germline CDR1 SEHNR, CDR2 FQNEAQ (reference sequence). J gave up 0 bases and V 3 bases, and 4 bases lay outside the gene matches. CDR3 residues: CASSFSGTGATNEKLFF. The CDR3 nucleotides read TGTGCCAGCAGCTTCAGCGGGACAGGGGCAACTAATGAAAAACTGTTTTTT.

The chain carries TRBV29-1 and TRBJ2-7; 9 bases are shared with TRBD2. CDR3 length equals 12 residues. Per the germline V gene, CDR1 is SQVTM and CDR2 is ANQGSEA. V shed 7 bases and J 3 bases; nucleotides not matched to a gene: 4. The CDR3 coding sequence is TGCAGCGCCGGGACTAGCTTCTACGAGCAGTACTTC. Translated: CSAGTSFYEQYF.

This clone showed up just once. V usage is TRBV7-2 and J usage is TRBJ1-5, with 8 bases fitting TRBD1. This CDR3 is 15 amino acids long. V lost 5 bases, J lost 3 bases, and 6 bases stayed unmatched. Germline CDR1 SGHTA, CDR2 FQGNSA. CDR3 region: CASSLDRDINQPQHF. DNA of the CDR3: TGTGCCAGCAGCCTGGACAGGGATATCAATCAGCCCCAGCATTTT.

The CDR3 DNA sequence: TGCAGCGTTGCTTTAGGGGGCGACTATGGCTACACCTTC. Its protein product is CSVALGGDYGYTF. The genes are TRBV29-1 and TRBJ1-2; TRBD1 agrees at 7 bases. The CDR3 extends over 13 amino acids. The V gene end was trimmed by 4 bases and the J gene end by 3 bases; junction bases not matched to a gene: 5. Per the germline V gene, CDR1 is SQVTM and CDR2 is ANQGSEA. Based on the CDR3 plus reference TRBV29-1 and TRBJ1-2, the full variable domain is SAVISQKPSRDICQRGTSLTIQCQVDSQVTMMFWYRQQPGQSLTLIATANQGSEATYESGFVIDKFPISRPNLTFSTLTVSNMSPEDSSIYLCSVALGGDYGYTFGSGTRLTVV.

The CDR3 DNA reads TGCAGCGTTGAAGCTGCTCCAGGGTATGGCTACACCTTC. Protein: CSVEAAPGYGYTF. The chain joins TRBV29-1 to TRBJ1-2; TRBD1 might be the D (5 bases). The germline V gene encodes CDR1 SQVTM and CDR2 ANQGSEA. V was trimmed by 1 base and J by 5 bases, leaving 11 bases between them. The CDR3 extends over 13 amino acids.

The chain employs TRBV5-1 and TRBJ1-3, with D maybe TRBD1 (5 bases). CDR1 is SGHRS and CDR2 is YFSETQ in the germline V gene. The CDR3 runs 16 residues. Trimming pared 4 bases from V and 0 bases from J, leaving 14 bases between. This CDR3 reads CASSRGTSNSGNTIYF. The CDR3 nucleotides are TGCGCCAGCAGCAGAGGGACTTCCAACTCTGGAAACACCATATATTTT. Variable domain in full (rest from reference TRBV5-1 and TRBJ1-3): KAGVTQTPRYLIKTRGQQVTLSCSPISGHRSVSWYQQTPGQGLQFLFEYFSETQRNKGNFPGRFSGRQFSNSRSEMNVSTLELGDSALYLCASSRGTSNSGNTIYFGEGSWLTVV.

The V call is TRBV18, the J call TRBJ1-1; 10 nucleotides agree with TRBD1. Germline V gene lookup returns CDR1 KGHSH and CDR2 LQKENI. The CDR3 spans 15 residues. The V gene end was trimmed by 4 bases and the J gene end by 1 base; junction bases not matched to a gene: 3. For the CDR3, the DNA is TGTGCCAGCTCACGACAGGGGGCGCGGAACACTGAAGCTTTCTTT. Protein: CASSRQGARNTEAFF. The variable domain in full, with the rest retrieved from reference TRBV18 and TRBJ1-1, is NAGVMQNPRHLVRRRGQEARLRCSPMKGHSHVYWYRQLPEEGLKFMVYLQKENIIDESGMPKERFSAEFPKEGPSILRIQQVVRGDSAAYFCASSRQGARNTEAFFGQGTRLTVV.

CDR3 in amino acids: CASSSYEGQPYGYTF. The CDR3 coding sequence is TGTGCCAGCAGCTCCTACGAGGGACAGCCCTATGGCTACACCTTC. J is TRBJ1-2 and V is TRBV27; 7 positions agree with TRBD1. Germline CDR1 reads MNHEY; CDR2 reads SMNVEV (reference sequence). The CDR3 loop spans 15 amino acids. Trimming took 6 bases from V and 4 from J; bases not matched to a gene: 11.

This clone was seen a few times. The chain couples TRBV2 to TRBJ1-5; 10 bases are shared with TRBD1. The V and J ends lost 6 bases and 2 bases, in that order; junction bases with no gene match: 4. Per germline, CDR1 SNHLY and CDR2 FYNNEI. The CDR3 has 15 amino acids. The CDR3 region has the DNA TGTGCCAGCAGGGTAGGGACAGGGGGCAATCAGCCCCAGCATTTT. The encoded protein is CASRVGTGGNQPQHF.

The J gene is TRBJ2-1, the V gene TRBV19; TRBD2 matches at 9 bases. The germline CDR1 and CDR2 sequences are LNHDA and SQIVND (reference sequence). The CDR3 is made up of 16 amino acids. V gave up 3 bases and J gave up 3 bases; unmatched junction bases: 6. Written as DNA, the CDR3 is TGTGCCAGTAGTATTCCAGCGGGGGGATTCTACAATGAGCAGTTCTTC. Translated: CASSIPAGGFYNEQFF.

The CDR3 loop reads CASVPLRQGTSEQFF. Written as DNA, the CDR3 is TGTGCCAGCGTCCCTCTGAGACAGGGCACCTCCGAGCAGTTCTTC. This rearrangement joins TRBV14 to TRBJ2-1; 7 nucleotides agree with TRBD1. The CDR3 covers 15 residues. The V and J ends lost 8 bases and 10 bases, in that order; junction bases with no gene match: 17. Germline values: CDR1 SGHDN, CDR2 FVKESK. Full variable domain (missing parts from reference TRBV14 and TRBJ2-1): EAGVTQFPSHSVIEKGQTVTLRCDPISGHDNLYWYRRVMGKEIKFLLHFVKESKQDESGMPNNRFLAERTGGTYSTLKVQPAELEDSGVYFCASVPLRQGTSEQFFGPGTRLTVL.

J is TRBJ1-2 and V is TRBV16; 8 nucleotides line up with TRBD1. CDR3 length: 14 amino acids. With V trimmed by 4 bases and J by 2 bases, 3 bases remained unmatched. Germline lookup yields CDR1 KGHSY and CDR2 FQNENV. The CDR3 region is CASSLRTGNYGYTF. In nucleotides, the CDR3 is TGTGCCAGCAGCCTCCGGACAGGGAACTATGGCTACACCTTC. Together with reference TRBV16 and TRBJ1-2, the CDR3 gives the full variable domain: GEEVAQTPKHLVRGEGQKAKLYCAPIKGHSYVFWYQQVLKNEFKFLISFQNENVFDETGMPKERFSAKCLPNSPCSLEIQATKLEDSAVYFCASSLRTGNYGYTFGSGTRLTVV.

This clone was observed a few times. The chain joins TRBV7-9 to TRBJ1-1, with TRBD1 as a possible D gene (5 bases). Trimming stripped 8 bases from V and 0 bases from J, with 10 bases between. This CDR3 contains 13 residues. CDR1 is SEHNR, CDR2 FQNEAQ, per germline (reference sequence). The CDR3 DNA is TGTGCCAGCCTCCGGGGGTTGAACACTGAAGCTTTCTTT. It specifies CASLRGLNTEAFF.

The V and J genes are TRBV4-1 and TRBJ1-1; possible D gene TRBD1, 5 bases. CDR1 MGHRA and CDR2 YSYEKL come from the germline V gene. This CDR3 is 13 amino acids long. Trimming left V 1 base short and J 5 bases short, with 8 bases between. In DNA form, the CDR3 reads TGCGCCAGCAGCCAAGCGGGGGTTACTGAAGCTTTCTTT. It yields the protein CASSQAGVTEAFF.

This clone was detected only once. The chain employs TRBV7-3 and TRBJ2-1; no definite D call. The CDR3 has 13 residues. Germline CDR1 SGHTA, CDR2 FQGTGA. The V gene lost 4 bases and the J gene lost 0 bases, with 4 bases spanning the gap. The CDR3 spells CASSSSSYNEQFF. The CDR3 nucleotides are TGTGCCAGCAGCTCTAGCTCCTACAATGAGCAGTTCTTC.

This clone was seen just once. The chain links TRBV18 to TRBJ1-1, with TRBD1 as a possible D gene (5 bases). Germline V gene data show CDR1 as KGHSH and CDR2 as LQKENI. V was shortened by 6 bases and J by 1 base, with 12 bases between the two germline ends. There are 14 residues in the CDR3. CDR3 sequence reads: CASSQGHKNTEAFF. DNA of the CDR3: TGTGCCAGCTCCCAAGGACACAAGAACACTGAAGCTTTCTTT.

The CDR3 nucleotides read TGCGCCAGCAGCTCGGGGACAGGAACCTCCTATAATTCACCCCTCCACTTT. Its translation is CASSSGTGTSYNSPLHF. The chain uses TRBV5-1 and TRBJ1-6; 8 positions match TRBD1. The CDR3 is 17 amino acids. J gave up 0 bases and V 3 bases, and 5 bases lay outside the gene matches. The V gene's germline CDR1 is SGHRS and CDR2 YFSETQ.

V and J are TRBV19 and TRBJ2-7, with TRBD1 matching 7 bases. The J segment lost 4 bases and the V segment lost 5 bases, leaving 5 bases of the junction unmatched. The germline V gene has CDR1 LNHDA and CDR2 SQIVND (reference sequence). The CDR3 covers 13 residues. CDR3 protein: CASSGTASYEQYF. The CDR3 DNA follows: TGTGCCAGTAGTGGGACAGCATCTTACGAGCAGTACTTC.

J is TRBJ1-1 and V is TRBV18; perhaps TRBD1 as D (6 bases). Trimming cost V 6 bases and J 6 bases, with 26 bases left between them. This CDR3 region has 17 residues. Germline V gene lookup returns CDR1 KGHSH and CDR2 LQKENI. The CDR3 sequence is CASSHREQGFLISEAFF. The CDR3 DNA reads as TGTGCCAGCTCCCACCGAGAACAGGGATTCCTAATTTCTGAAGCTTTCTTT.

This clone was seen more than once but under ten times. The gene calls are TRBV5-1 and TRBJ1-3; D is unclear. Germline V gives CDR1 SGHRS, CDR2 YFSETQ. V shed 0 bases and J shed 4 bases, with 8 bases lying between them. The CDR3 consists of 14 residues. The CDR3 protein is CASSLATGGNTIYF. The CDR3 nucleotides read TGCGCCAGCAGCTTGGCCACGGGAGGAAACACCATATATTTT.

The V gene is TRBV28, the J gene TRBJ1-3, with 7 nucleotides matching TRBD1. With V trimmed by 2 bases and J by 2 bases, 9 bases remained unmatched. Germline values: CDR1 MDHEN, CDR2 SYDVKM. This CDR3 contains 17 residues. For the CDR3, the DNA is TGTGCCAGCAGTTTACCGAGACCGGGACAGACTGGAAACACCATATATTTT. Encoded protein: CASSLPRPGQTGNTIYF.

As regards this clone: Compared with germline, one end of the junction differs, possibly owing to a read error. The chain combines TRBV7-9 with TRBJ2-3; D might be TRBD2 (6 bases). There are 12 residues in the CDR3. Germline CDR1 is SEHNR and CDR2 is FQNEAQ (reference sequence). The CDR3 region has the DNA TGTTCCAGCAGCAGCGGGTTAGATACGCAGTATTTT. Residues: CSSSSGLDTQYF.

The CDR3 DNA follows: TGTGCCAGCAAAAAGACAGGGGATCAGCCCCAGCATTTT. Amino acid sequence: CASKKTGDQPQHF. The V gene is TRBV6-1, the J gene TRBJ1-5, with 8 positions matching TRBD1. Losses at the gene ends were 7 bases for V and 5 bases for J; bases not matched to a gene: 4. Per the germline V gene, CDR1 is MNHNS and CDR2 is SASEGT. The CDR3 totals 13 residues.

This chain uses TRBV27 with TRBJ2-2; the D gene is possibly TRBD2 (5 bases). Germline V gives CDR1 MNHEY, CDR2 SMNVEV (reference sequence). The CDR3 extends over 16 amino acids. V was shortened by 2 bases and J by 1 base, with 11 bases between the two germline ends. The CDR3 DNA follows: TGTGCCAGCAGTTTAGTCCCAGGAGGGAACACCGGGGAGCTGTTTTTT. Residues: CASSLVPGGNTGELFF.